One and the same sample provided the 25 T cell receptor beta chains below, sequenced in a study of cytomegalovirus exposure and HLA in healthy donors. Use of 60 Vbeta and 13 Jbeta primers characterized the PCR. Generated by immunoSEQ multiplex PCR, the TCRdb table keeps only in-frame clones and is missing some. The sample holds 200,000 to 250,000 clones; 70% to 80% are singletons and the top ten take about 1.9%. The specimen sequenced was PBMCs. The origin of the receptors is a woman aged 30 to 39 in good health and CMV-seronegative.

This chain joins TRBV27 and TRBJ2-7; 8 bases line up with TRBD1. CDR1 is MNHEY, CDR2 SMNVEV, per germline (reference sequence). The V gene end was trimmed by 5 bases and the J gene end by 6 bases; junction bases not matched to a gene: 9. The CDR3 extends over 14 amino acids. This chain's CDR3 is CASSRQGLQGEQYF. The CDR3 nucleotides are TGTGCCAGCAGTCGACAGGGGCTACAGGGCGAGCAGTACTTC.

In its sample, this clone was seen a few times. V and J are TRBV10-3 and TRBJ2-7, with 8 bases identical to TRBD2. The V and J ends lost 3 bases and 4 bases, in that order; junction bases with no gene match: 5. This CDR3 is 14 amino acids long. The V gene's germline CDR1 is ENHRY and CDR2 SYGVKD. CDR3 in DNA: TGTGCCATCAGTGAAGCGGGAGATGTATACGAGCAGTACTTC. This translates into CAISEAGDVYEQYF.

The chain employs TRBV11-1 and TRBJ2-7, with 8 nucleotides matching TRBD1. This CDR3 comprises 14 residues. Germline assignment: CDR1 SGHAT and CDR2 FQDESV (reference sequence). J lost 4 bases, V lost 7 bases, and 9 bases had no gene match. The DNA of the CDR3 is TGTGCCAGCACCCAGACAGGGGTAGGATACGAGCAGTACTTC. This translates into CASTQTGVGYEQYF.

This chain links TRBV19 with TRBJ2-1; D is undetermined. This CDR3 has 14 amino acids. Trimming stripped 3 bases from V and 3 bases from J, with 9 bases between. Germline loops: CDR1 LNHDA, CDR2 SQIVND (reference sequence). The CDR3 DNA is TGTGCCAGTAGTATTTCCAGGTTCTACAATGAGCAGTTCTTC. This encodes CASSISRFYNEQFF.

V and J are TRBV7-8 and TRBJ2-7; a possible D gene is TRBD2 (6 bases). Trimming removed 3 bases from V and 0 bases from J, with 21 bases in between. The CDR3 runs to 18 residues. CDR1 SGHVS and CDR2 FQNEAQ come from the germline V gene. The CDR3 loop reads CASSFSVQEGHSSYEQYF. The CDR3 coding sequence is TGTGCCAGCAGCTTTTCGGTTCAGGAGGGGCACAGCTCCTACGAGCAGTACTTC.

Concerning this clone itself: The junction does not match germline at one end; this may be a read error. V gene TRBV18 combines with J gene TRBJ1-2; 7 bases fit TRBD1. Germline V CDR1 and CDR2: KGHSH, LQKENI. The CDR3 spans 17 residues. The CDR3 region is CDSSLALNRGANYGYTF. The CDR3 DNA follows: TGTGACAGCTCATTAGCCCTGAACAGGGGAGCTAACTATGGCTACACCTTC. Combining the CDR3 with reference TRBV18 and TRBJ1-2 gives the whole variable domain NAGVMQNPRHLVRRRGQEARLRCSPMKGHSHVYWYRQLPEEGLKFMVYLQKENIIDESGMPKERFSAEFPKEGPSILRIQQVVRGDSAAYFCDSSLALNRGANYGYTFGSGTRLTVV.

The chain joins TRBV10-3 to TRBJ2-1; 11 bases map to TRBD2. The CDR3 extends over 14 amino acids. Losses at the gene ends were 5 bases for V and 6 bases for J; bases not matched to a gene: 3. CDR1 and CDR2 from the germline V gene are ENHRY and SYGVKD. The CDR3 protein is CAISLAGGRNEQFF. The CDR3 DNA sequence: TGTGCCATCAGTCTAGCGGGAGGTCGCAATGAGCAGTTCTTC.

The chain carries TRBV5-4 and TRBJ2-1; D perhaps matches TRBD2 (5 bases). The CDR3 runs 13 residues. V lost 0 bases and J 9 bases, leaving 10 bases between the germline ends. Germline V CDR1 and CDR2: SGHNT, YYREEE (reference sequence). CDR3 nucleotides: TGTGCCAGCAGCTTGGAACTAGTGGGTGAGCAGTTCTTC. Amino acid sequence: CASSLELVGEQFF. Variable domain in full (rest from reference TRBV5-4 and TRBJ2-1): ETGVTQSPTHLIKTRGQQVTLRCSSQSGHNTVSWYQQALGQGPQFIFQYYREEENGRGNFPPRFSGLQFPNYSSELNVNALELDDSALYLCASSLELVGEQFFGPGTRLTVL.

This chain connects TRBV6-6 to TRBJ1-1; 7 bases are a match to TRBD1. CDR1 MNHNY and CDR2 SVGAGI come from the germline V gene (reference sequence). The CDR3 has 15 residues. With V trimmed by 0 bases and J by 5 bases, 6 bases remained unmatched. Here the CDR3 DNA reads TGTGCCAGCAGTTACTCGAAGGGGGCGCAAACTGAAGCTTTCTTT. It encodes CASSYSKGAQTEAFF.

The chain has TRBV10-3 and TRBJ2-1; D gene uncertain. Germline V gene lookup returns CDR1 ENHRY and CDR2 SYGVKD. The CDR3 has 12 amino acids. Trimming shortened V by 10 bases and J by 9 bases, and 16 bases separated the two germline ends. CDR3 DNA sequence: TGTGCCACGTCTTCCCTGGCTGGTGAGCAGTTCTTC. Encoded protein: CATSSLAGEQFF.

This clone was seen only a few times. Since the CDR3 does not end with the conserved phenylalanine or tryptophan, this likely comes from a read error. The chain has TRBV30 and TRBJ1-6; TRBD1 aligns across 11 bases. Germline trimming cut 7 bases from V and 7 bases from J; bases unmatched to any gene: 6. From germline, CDR1 is GTSNPN and CDR2 SVGIG (reference sequence). CDR3 length equals 14 residues. CDR3 sequence reads: CASDRDRGNSPLHL. CDR3 in DNA: TGTGCCTCGGACAGGGACAGGGGGAATTCACCCCTCCACTTG.

This clone occurred a few times. The same CDR3 can be traced to other DNA sequences in this sample. J is TRBJ2-3 and V is TRBV9; weak D call: TRBD2 (7 bases). The V end was cut by 0 bases, the J end by 1 base, with 9 bases between. CDR3 length: 15 residues. Germline-derived CDR1 and CDR2 are SGDLS and YYNGEE. CDR3 nucleotide sequence: TGTGCCAGCAGCGTAGGGGGGGGCGGCACAGATACGCAGTATTTT. This gives the protein CASSVGGGGTDTQYF.

The chain is built from TRBV2 and TRBJ1-2, with D possibly TRBD1 on 5 matching bases. This CDR3 spans 13 amino acids. CDR1 and CDR2 (germline): SNHLY, FYNNEI. Deletions cut 6 bases from V and 6 bases from J, with 14 bases between. DNA for the CDR3: TGTGCCAGCAGAAGGGGCCCGCAGGATGGCTACACCTTC. It is translated as CASRRGPQDGYTF. Drawing the rest from reference TRBV2 and TRBJ1-2, the complete variable domain is EPEVTQTPSHQVTQMGQEVILRCVPISNHLYFYWYRQILGQKVEFLVSFYNNEISEKSEIFDDQFSVERPDGSNFTLKIRSTKLEDSAMYFCASRRGPQDGYTFGSGTRLTVV.

This rearrangement joins TRBV5-1 to TRBJ1-1, with D uncertain. Trimming pared 5 bases from V and 0 bases from J, leaving 8 bases between. CDR3 length: 13 amino acids. Germline loops: CDR1 SGHRS, CDR2 YFSETQ. The CDR3 loop is CASRAWLNTEAFF. In DNA form, the CDR3 reads TGCGCCAGCAGAGCTTGGTTGAACACTGAAGCTTTCTTT.

This clone has only a few counts. The gene calls are TRBV19 and TRBJ1-4, with D perhaps matching TRBD1 (5 bases). Germline CDR1 reads LNHDA; CDR2 reads SQIVND (reference sequence). The CDR3 covers 13 residues. Trimming cost V 7 bases and J 5 bases, with 11 bases left between them. CDR3 DNA sequence: TGTGCCAGTACAGATCGGGGGAATGAAAAACTGTTTTTT. Its protein is CASTDRGNEKLFF.

This chain connects TRBV7-9 to TRBJ2-2, with no clear D. The V gene's germline CDR1 is SEHNR and CDR2 FQNEAQ (reference sequence). With 4 bases removed from V and 7 bases from J, the gap between germline ends came to 4 bases. The CDR3 is made up of 11 amino acids. CDR3 amino acids: CASSSNGELFF. The CDR3 bases are TGTGCCAGCAGCTCTAACGGGGAGCTGTTTTTT.

In this sample, this clone turned up a few times. Other DNA sequences in the sample encode the same CDR3. This rearrangement joins TRBV5-1 to TRBJ1-1; D is perhaps TRBD1 (5 bases). This CDR3 is built from 14 residues. Germline V gene sequence: CDR1 SGHRS, CDR2 YFSETQ. The V end was cut by 0 bases, the J end by 4 bases, with 10 bases between. The CDR3 is CASSLGQGRTEAFF. In nucleotides, the CDR3 is TGCGCCAGCAGCTTGGGCCAGGGCCGCACTGAAGCTTTCTTT.

V is TRBV7-6 and J is TRBJ1-2, with D maybe TRBD1 (5 bases). The V end lost 5 bases, the J end lost 8 bases, and 15 bases lay between the germline ends. The CDR3 consists of 13 residues. Germline CDR1 SGHVS, CDR2 FNYEAQ. As DNA, the CDR3 is TGTGCCAGCAGCCCCTGGGGGGAGGGCGGCTACACCTTC. As protein: CASSPWGEGGYTF.

The rearrangement links TRBV19 to TRBJ2-3, with TRBD2 matching 10 bases. Germline CDR1 reads LNHDA; CDR2 reads SQIVND (reference sequence). The V and J ends lost 3 bases and 2 bases, in that order; junction bases with no gene match: 8. The CDR3 runs to 17 residues. CDR3 DNA: TGTGCCAGTAGTATGGCGCTAGCGGGAGCCCTCACAGATACGCAGTATTTT. Translating gives CASSMALAGALTDTQYF. Drawing the rest from reference TRBV19 and TRBJ2-3, the complete variable domain is DGGITQSPKYLFRKEGQNVTLSCEQNLNHDAMYWYRQDPGQGLRLIYYSQIVNDFQKGDIAEGYSVSREKKESFPLTVTSAQKNPTAFYLCASSMALAGALTDTQYFGPGTRLTVL.

This clone appeared once. This chain joins TRBV6-5 and TRBJ1-1, with unresolved D. V lost 7 bases to trimming and J lost 1 base, with 10 bases between them. CDR3 length: 13 amino acids. Per germline, CDR1 MNHEY and CDR2 SVGAGI. CDR3 nucleotide sequence: TGTGCCAGCATCCACAGTGGGAACACTGAAGCTTTCTTT. As protein: CASIHSGNTEAFF.

To note about this clone: The junction departs from germline at one end; a sequencing error may be responsible. This chain joins TRBV30 and TRBJ1-2, with 7 bases aligning to TRBD1. The CDR3 length is 13 residues. Germline V gene sequence: CDR1 GTSNPN, CDR2 SVGIG (reference sequence). In DNA form, the CDR3 reads TGTGCCTGGAGTGTACAGACAGGGAACGGCTACTCCTTC. Residues: CAWSVQTGNGYSF.

The rearrangement uses TRBV29-1 and TRBJ1-1; D gene ambiguous. V shed 5 bases and J shed 3 bases, with 4 bases lying between them. CDR1 and CDR2 (germline): SQVTM, ANQGSEA. The CDR3 spans 10 residues. In DNA form, the CDR3 reads TGCAGCGTTTACTACACTGAAGCTTTCTTT. Protein sequence: CSVYYTEAFF.

The chain combines TRBV2 with TRBJ2-7; D possibly corresponds to TRBD1 (6 bases). Germline V gene data show CDR1 as SNHLY and CDR2 as FYNNEI. The CDR3 spans 14 residues. The V end was cut by 1 base, the J end by 5 bases, with 12 bases between. The CDR3 loop reads CASSEDRVKDEQYF. The DNA for the CDR3 is TGTGCCAGCAGTGAAGACAGGGTAAAGGACGAGCAGTACTTC.

CDR3 nucleotide sequence: TGTGCCAGCAGCCCCGGGCTAGCGGGTGCTTACGAGCAGTACTTC. This codes for CASSPGLAGAYEQYF. The chain employs TRBV7-3 and TRBJ2-7; 8 positions match TRBD2. The CDR3 sequence is 15 residues long. V shed 5 bases and J 4 bases; nucleotides not matched to a gene: 10. Germline lookup yields CDR1 SGHTA and CDR2 FQGTGA.

The gene calls are TRBV7-9 and TRBJ2-7, with 7 positions matching TRBD1. Unmatched junction bases numbered 10, after V lost 5 bases and J lost 6 bases. The CDR3 covers 14 residues. Per germline, CDR1 SEHNR and CDR2 FQNEAQ (reference sequence). DNA for the CDR3: TGTGCCAGCAGCAGAAGCCCGACAGGGAGCGAGCAGTACTTC. It translates to CASSRSPTGSEQYF.